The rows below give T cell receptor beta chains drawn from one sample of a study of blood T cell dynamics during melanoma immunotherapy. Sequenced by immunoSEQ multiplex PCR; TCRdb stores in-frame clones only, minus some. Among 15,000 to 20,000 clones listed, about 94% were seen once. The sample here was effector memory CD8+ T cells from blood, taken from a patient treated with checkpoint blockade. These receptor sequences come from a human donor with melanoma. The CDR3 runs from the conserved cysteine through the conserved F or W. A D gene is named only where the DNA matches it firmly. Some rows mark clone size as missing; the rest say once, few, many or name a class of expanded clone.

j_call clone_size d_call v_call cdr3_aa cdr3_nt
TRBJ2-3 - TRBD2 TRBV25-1 CASSILAGEGTDTQYF TGTGCCAGCAGTATCCTAGCGGGAGAAGGCACAGATACGCAGTATTTT
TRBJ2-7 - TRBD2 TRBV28 CASRIAGGQHEQYF TGTGCCAGCAGAATAGCGGGAGGGCAACACGAGCAGTACTTC
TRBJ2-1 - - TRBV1 CTSSQLRGSSYNEQFF TGCACCAGCAGCCAGCTGCGGGGGAGCTCCTACAATGAGCAGTTCTTC
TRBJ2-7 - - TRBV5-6 CASSLGVGRGKQYF TGTGCCAGCAGCTTGGGGGTCGGGCGAGGGAAGCAGTACTTC
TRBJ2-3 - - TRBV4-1 CASSQGWLASTDTQYF TGCGCCAGCAGCCAAGGGTGGCTAGCTAGCACAGATACGCAGTATTTT
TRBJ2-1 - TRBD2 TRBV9 CASSSGGTSTYNEQFF TGTGCCAGCAGCTCGGGGGGGACTAGCACATACAATGAGCAGTTCTTC
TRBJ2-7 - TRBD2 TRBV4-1 CASSQDWGEGYYEQYF TGCGCCAGCAGCCAAGATTGGGGGGAGGGCTACTACGAGCAGTACTTC
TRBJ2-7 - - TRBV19 CASSSGSYSYEQYF TGTGCCAGTAGTTCCGGGAGCTACTCCTACGAGCAGTACTTC
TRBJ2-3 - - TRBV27 CASSLRARDTQYF TGTGCCAGCAGTTTAAGGGCTCGAGATACGCAGTATTTT
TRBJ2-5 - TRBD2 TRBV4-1 CASSQDPSGMETQYF TGCGCCAGCAGCCAAGATCCTAGCGGGATGGAGACCCAGTACTTC
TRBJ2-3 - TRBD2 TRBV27 CASSSRRERDTQYF TGTGCCAGCAGTTCCCGGCGGGAGCGGGATACGCAGTATTTT
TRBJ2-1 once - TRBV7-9 CASSRRIAGQDEQFF TGTGCCAGCAGCCGCCGGATTGCCGGGCAAGATGAGCAGTTCTTC
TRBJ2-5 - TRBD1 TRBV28 CASSLWLTGKSGETQYF TGTGCCAGCAGTTTATGGTTGACAGGGAAGAGTGGAGAGACCCAGTACTTC
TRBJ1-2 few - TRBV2 CASSERTYYGYTF TGTGCCAGCAGTGAAAGGACGTACTATGGCTACACCTTC
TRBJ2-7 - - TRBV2 CASSLGTAYEQYF TGTGCCAGCAGTTTGGGAACAGCGTACGAGCAGTACTTC
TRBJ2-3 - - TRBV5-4 CASSLEIQDTQYF TGTGCCAGCAGCTTGGAGATCCAGGATACGCAGTATTTT
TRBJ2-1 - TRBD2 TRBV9 CASSVEGLSKNEQFF TGTGCCAGCAGCGTAGAGGGACTATCCAAAAATGAGCAGTTCTTC
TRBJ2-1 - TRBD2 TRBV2 CASSVTSGRAHEQFF TGTGCCAGCAGTGTGACTAGCGGGAGGGCCCATGAGCAGTTCTTC
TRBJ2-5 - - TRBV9 CASSATGSQETQYF TGTGCCAGCAGCGCCACAGGGAGCCAAGAGACCCAGTACTTC
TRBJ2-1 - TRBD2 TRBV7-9 CASSIGLAGSGEQFF TGTGCCAGCAGCATAGGACTAGCGGGAAGCGGTGAGCAGTTCTTC
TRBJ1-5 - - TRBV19 CASTEGNQPQHF TGTGCCAGTACTGAGGGCAATCAGCCCCAGCATTTT
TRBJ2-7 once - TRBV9 CASSRGRTISYEQYF TGTGCCAGCAGCAGGGGACGAACGATTTCCTACGAGCAGTACTTC
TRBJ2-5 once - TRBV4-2 CASSQDLGGLETQYF TGTGCCAGCAGCCAAGATCTTGGGGGCCTGGAGACCCAGTACTTC
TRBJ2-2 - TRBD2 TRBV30 CASKLAGVHTGELFF TGTGCCTCGAAGCTAGCGGGAGTGCACACCGGGGAGCTGTTTTTT
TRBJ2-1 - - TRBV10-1 CASSDRYNEQFF TGCGCCAGCAGTGACCGGTACAATGAGCAGTTCTTC
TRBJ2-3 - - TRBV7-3 CASSLIGSTDTQYF TGTGCCAGCAGCTTAATAGGTAGCACAGATACGCAGTATTTT
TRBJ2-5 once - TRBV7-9 CASETRVRIGETQYF TGTGCCAGCGAGACACGGGTCAGGATCGGTGAGACCCAGTACTTC
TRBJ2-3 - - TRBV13 CASTSTSTDTQYF TGTGCCAGCACCTCGACTAGCACAGATACGCAGTATTTT
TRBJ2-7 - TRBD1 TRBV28 CASSLPSTGVDEQYF TGTGCCAGCAGTCTACCTTCCACAGGGGTGGACGAGCAGTACTTC
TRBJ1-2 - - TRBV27 CASSPGAAYGYTF TGTGCCAGCAGTCCTGGGGCAGCCTATGGCTACACCTTC
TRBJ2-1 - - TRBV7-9 CASSAVLLPYNEQFF TGTGCCAGCAGCGCGGTTCTCCTACCGTACAATGAGCAGTTCTTC
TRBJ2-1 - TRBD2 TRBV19 CASSMGDYYNEQFF TGTGCCAGTAGTATGGGGGACTACTACAATGAGCAGTTCTTC
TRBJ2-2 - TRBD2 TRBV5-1 CASSLVAGGQLSGELFF TGCGCCAGCAGCTTGGTAGCGGGAGGCCAATTATCCGGGGAGCTGTTTTTT
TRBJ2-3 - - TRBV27 CASNAFGRTDTQYF TGTGCCAGCAACGCGTTTGGGCGCACAGATACGCAGTATTTT
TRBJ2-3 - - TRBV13 CASSLGHLRDTQYF TGTGCCAGCAGCTTAGGACACCTGCGGGATACGCAGTATTTT
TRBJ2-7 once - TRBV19 CASSPKLVHEQYF TGTGCCAGTAGTCCCAAGCTTGTGCACGAGCAGTACTTC
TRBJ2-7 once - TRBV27 CASSVDRGSYEQYF TGTGCCAGCAGTGTCGACAGAGGGTCCTACGAGCAGTACTTC
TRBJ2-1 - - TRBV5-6 CATSGFPNGEQFF TGTGCCACCAGCGGGTTTCCCAATGGTGAGCAGTTCTTC
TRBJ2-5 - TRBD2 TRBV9 CASSGKREGLETQYF TGTGCCAGCAGCGGGAAGCGGGAGGGCCTTGAGACCCAGTACTTC
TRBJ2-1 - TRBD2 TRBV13 CASSLPVLAGAWHNEQFF TGTGCCAGCAGCCTCCCCGTCTTAGCGGGAGCGTGGCACAATGAGCAGTTCTTC
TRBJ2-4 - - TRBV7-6 CASSLLWAGSKNIQYF TGTGCCAGCAGCTTACTCTGGGCAGGGTCCAAAAACATTCAGTACTTC
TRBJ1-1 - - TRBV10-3 CAISESREPPGGEAFF TGTGCCATCAGTGAGTCACGGGAACCACCGGGCGGTGAAGCTTTCTTT
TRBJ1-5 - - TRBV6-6 CASSYSDNAGQPQHF TGTGCCAGCAGTTACAGTGACAATGCGGGTCAGCCCCAGCATTTT
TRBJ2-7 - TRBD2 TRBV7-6 CASSGTSGYEQYF TGTGCCAGCAGCGGTACTAGCGGCTACGAGCAGTACTTC
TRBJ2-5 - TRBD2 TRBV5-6 CASSPPGTSGRETQYF TGTGCCAGCAGCCCCCCCGGGACTAGCGGGAGGGAGACCCAGTACTTC
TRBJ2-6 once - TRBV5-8 CASRGDTVSGANVLTF TGTGCCAGCCGGGGCGATACCGTCTCTGGGGCCAACGTCCTGACTTTC
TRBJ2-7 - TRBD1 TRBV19 CASSSGTDFYEQYF TGTGCCAGTAGTTCCGGGACAGACTTTTACGAGCAGTACTTC
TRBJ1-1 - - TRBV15 CATSREGNTEAFF TGTGCCACCAGCAGGGAGGGGAACACTGAAGCTTTCTTT
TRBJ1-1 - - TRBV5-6 CASSLTLNTEAFF TGTGCCAGCAGCTTGACATTGAACACTGAAGCTTTCTTT
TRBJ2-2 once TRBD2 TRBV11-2 CASSLDPGGVAGELFF TGTGCCAGCAGCTTAGATCCGGGAGGGGTGGCCGGGGAGCTGTTTTTT